This entry concerns a single TCR beta chain. The antigen is undetermined. This sequence may be a read error, since a much larger clone differs from it by one base. Investigators took RNA and DNA out together from approximately 22-30 mg of unsorted bulk tissue. The data belong to a study of tumor-infiltrating lymphocytes in primary liver carcinoma. Background on the study: Donors had hepatocellular carcinoma or combined HCC and intrahepatic cholangiocarcinoma. Stage T1-T3 N0M0 tumors spanned about 4.2 to 11 cm.

Germline-derived CDR1 and CDR2 are MNHEY and SVGAGI. This CDR3 comprises 16 residues. Points from the study as a whole: Representation across all five tumor regions was limited to only about 8-25% of top clones. It was in tumors, not blood, that the top-250-clone fraction was significantly higher (p = 0.039).

The researchers produced TCR beta cDNA from 500 to 550 ng total RNA with a constant-region primer. Researchers made the TCR beta libraries by running three nested multiplex PCR rounds with slightly modified ARM-PCR. Forward primers for TRBV1-TRBV30 and a C-beta reverse primer served the first two PCR rounds, at about 9 cycles each. TCRdb re-derived calls from the multiplex PCR reads in MiXCR, one entry per CDR3 protein. Among about 97,000 distinct CDR3 sequences listed, under 70% were seen once. The clonotype was recovered from a woman in her sixties with primary liver carcinoma and hepatitis B virus infection. The sequenced material came from liver tumor tissue from sampling region 2. The subset: tumor region T2, inferior pole. The rearrangement uses TRBV6-5 and TRBJ2-5, with D maybe TRBD2 (5 bases). The CDR3 sequence is CASSPLSGVSQETQCF. Here the CDR3 DNA reads TGTGCCAGCAGCCCCCTCTCCGGGGTCAGCCAAGAGACCCAGTGCTTC.